Detailed here is one T cell receptor (beta chain). The antigen remains unidentified. The PCR ran on 60 Vbeta and 13 Jbeta primers. Original processing methods: There were about 86 million unique TCR beta chains by a later count, and approximately 12 million of them were shared. Assay: immunoSEQ multiplex PCR; the TCRdb copy retains only in-frame clones and omits some. Clonal size and the V and J genes are those of that table, whereas D and trimming came from the DNA. This sample carries under 200,000 clones, roughly 76% of them seen once, and the ten largest clones take roughly 2%. The sample is drawn from a study of cytomegalovirus exposure and HLA in healthy donors. Study results and limitations: Donors belonging to an Asian-associated ancestry cluster reportedly showed fewer N-insertions in productive TCRs than the 666-donor mean, according to what a later analysis found. Listed as cytomegalovirus-associated were 164 TCR beta chains. In a later analysis, compared with equally common non-associated chains, HLA-associated beta chains were more expanded.

V trimming: 4 bases; J trimming: 1 base; junction bases outside the gene matches: 8. The CDR3 is 17 amino acids. Germline V gene sequence: CDR1 LGHNA, CDR2 YSLEER. The rearrangement uses TRBV4-3 and TRBJ2-3; 10 nucleotides line up with TRBD2. This receptor was identified in a human donor in good health. Sequencing used PBMCs. Written as DNA, the CDR3 is TGCGCCAGCAGCCCGAGGGCTAGCGGGGGTGGCACAGATACGCAGTATTTT. The encoded protein is CASSPRASGGGTDTQYF.